What follows describes a single T cell receptor beta chain. Its antigen is unidentified. Exclusion of a patient followed from autoimmune disease history or systemic immunosuppression. The timepoints at which blood was sampled were baseline, cycle 4 day 1, and cycle 7 day 1. This sample stems from a study of OX40 agonist ivuxolimab in advanced cancers. Points from the study as a whole: There were, on average, more expanded clones in CD8+ T cells than in CD4+. Still undetermined is the antigen specificity of the expanded peripheral T cells.

Libraries were prepared by immunoSEQ multiplex PCR; TCRdb keeps only in-frame clonotypes and omits some of them. The top ten clones hold under 1.3% of a sample with 100,000 to 150,000 clones, roughly 91% of them seen once. The source is an adult with an advanced solid tumor such as melanoma, head and neck, liver or kidney cancer. The sample was CD4+ or CD8+ T cells sorted from blood, taken in a trial of the OX40 agonist ivuxolimab.

The CDR3 DNA reads TGTGCCAGCTCACCGACCCGCGGTCTGGCAGATACGCAGTATTTT. This codes for CASSPTRGLADTQYF. The chain has TRBV18 and TRBJ2-3; D unresolved. V dropped 3 bases and J dropped 4 bases, with 14 bases sitting between them. The length of the CDR3 is 15 residues. The germline CDR1 and CDR2 sequences are KGHSH and LQKENI.